The 2 T cell receptor beta chains below all came from one sample that was sequenced in a study of T cell responses to AZD1222 COVID-19 vaccine. Clones were sequenced by immunoSEQ multiplex PCR, and TCRdb holds only the in-frame ones, with some missing. Of about 81,000 clones in the sample, roughly 90% were seen once. The sample consisted of peripheral blood, taken 28 days after the second AZD1222 dose. All receptors come from an adult who received the AZD1222 COVID-19 vaccine.

This clone was seen a handful of times. The V call is TRBV6-6, the J call TRBJ2-2, with no clear D. CDR1 is MNHNY and CDR2 is SVGAGI in the germline V gene (reference sequence). The CDR3 loop spans 12 amino acids. Trimming stripped 0 bases from V and 9 bases from J, with 5 bases between. The CDR3 region has the DNA TGTGCCAGCAGTTACTCTCAGAGGGAGCTGTTTTTT. Amino acid sequence: CASSYSQRELFF.

The chain is built from TRBV2 and TRBJ1-5; D not resolved. Germline V lookup: CDR1 SNHLY, CDR2 FYNNEI. V lost 1 base, J lost 2 bases, and 12 bases lay in between. The CDR3 loop spans 16 amino acids. DNA of the CDR3: TGTGCCAGCAGTGAAGACTCCGGGATAGGCAATCAGCCCCAGCATTTT. Residues: CASSEDSGIGNQPQHF.